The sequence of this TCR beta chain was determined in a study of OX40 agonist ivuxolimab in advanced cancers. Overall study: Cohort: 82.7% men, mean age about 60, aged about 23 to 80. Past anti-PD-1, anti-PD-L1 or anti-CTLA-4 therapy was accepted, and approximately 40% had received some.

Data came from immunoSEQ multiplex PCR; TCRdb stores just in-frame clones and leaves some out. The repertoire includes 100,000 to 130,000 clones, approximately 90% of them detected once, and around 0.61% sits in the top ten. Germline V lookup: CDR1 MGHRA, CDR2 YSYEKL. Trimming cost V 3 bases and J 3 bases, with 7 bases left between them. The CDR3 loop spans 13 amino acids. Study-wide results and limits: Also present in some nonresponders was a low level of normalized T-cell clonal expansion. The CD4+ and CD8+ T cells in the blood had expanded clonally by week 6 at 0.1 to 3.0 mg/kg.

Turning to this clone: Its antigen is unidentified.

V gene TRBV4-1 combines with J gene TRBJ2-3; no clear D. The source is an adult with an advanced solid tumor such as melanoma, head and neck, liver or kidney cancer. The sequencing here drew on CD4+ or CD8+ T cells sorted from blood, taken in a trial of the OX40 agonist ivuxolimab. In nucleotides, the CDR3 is TGCGCCAGCAGCCATTTAGGAACAGATACGCAGTATTTT. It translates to CASSHLGTDTQYF.